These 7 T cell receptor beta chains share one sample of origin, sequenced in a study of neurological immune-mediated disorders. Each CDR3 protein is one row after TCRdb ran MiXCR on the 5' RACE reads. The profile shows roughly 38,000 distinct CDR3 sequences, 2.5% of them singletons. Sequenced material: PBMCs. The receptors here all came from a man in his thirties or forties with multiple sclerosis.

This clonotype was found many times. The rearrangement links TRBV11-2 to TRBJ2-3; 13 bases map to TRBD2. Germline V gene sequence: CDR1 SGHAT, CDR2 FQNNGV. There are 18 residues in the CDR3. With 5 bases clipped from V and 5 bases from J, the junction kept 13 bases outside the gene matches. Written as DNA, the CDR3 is TGTGCCAGCAGCCCCACCACCGGACTAGCGGGGGTAATAGATACGCAGTATTTT. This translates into CASSPTTGLAGVIDTQYF.

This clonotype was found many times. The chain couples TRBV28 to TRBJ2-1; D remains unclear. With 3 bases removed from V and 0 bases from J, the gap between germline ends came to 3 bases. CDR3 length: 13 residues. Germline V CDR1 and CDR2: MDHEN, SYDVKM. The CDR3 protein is CASSFLSYNEQFF. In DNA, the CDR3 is TGTGCCAGCAGTTTCCTCTCCTACAATGAGCAGTTCTTC.

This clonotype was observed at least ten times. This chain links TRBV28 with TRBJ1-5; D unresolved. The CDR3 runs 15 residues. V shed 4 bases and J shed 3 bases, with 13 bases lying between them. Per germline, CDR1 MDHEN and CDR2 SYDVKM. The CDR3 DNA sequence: TGTGCCAGCAGTTCACCGGCGCAAAACAATCAGCCCCAGCATTTT. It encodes CASSSPAQNNQPQHF.

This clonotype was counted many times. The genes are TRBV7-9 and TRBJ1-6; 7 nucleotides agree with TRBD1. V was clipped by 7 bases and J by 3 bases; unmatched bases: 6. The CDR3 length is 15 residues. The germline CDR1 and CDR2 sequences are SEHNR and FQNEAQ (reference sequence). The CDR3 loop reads CASTHTGDYNSPLHF. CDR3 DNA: TGTGCCAGCACCCATACAGGGGACTATAATTCACCCCTCCACTTT.

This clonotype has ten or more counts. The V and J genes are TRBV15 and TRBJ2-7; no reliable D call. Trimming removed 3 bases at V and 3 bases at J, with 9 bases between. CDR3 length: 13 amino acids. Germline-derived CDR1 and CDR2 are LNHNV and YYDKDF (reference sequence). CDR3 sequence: CATSSRPSYEQYF. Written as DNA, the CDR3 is TGTGCCACCAGCAGTCGGCCGAGCTACGAGCAGTACTTC.

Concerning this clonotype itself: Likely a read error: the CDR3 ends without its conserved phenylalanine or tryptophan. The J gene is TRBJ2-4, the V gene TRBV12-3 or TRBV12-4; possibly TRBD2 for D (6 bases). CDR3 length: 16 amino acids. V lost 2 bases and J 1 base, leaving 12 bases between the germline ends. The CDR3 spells CASSLRGGGAKNIQYN. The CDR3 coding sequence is TGTGCCAGCAGTTTACGGGGAGGAGGGGCCAAAAACATTCAGTACAAC.

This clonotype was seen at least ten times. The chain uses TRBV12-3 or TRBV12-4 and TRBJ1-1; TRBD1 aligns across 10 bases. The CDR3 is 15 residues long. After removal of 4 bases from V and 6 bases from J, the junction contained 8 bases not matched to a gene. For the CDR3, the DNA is TGTGCCAGCAGTTCCGGACAGGGGGGTTTCTCTGAAGCTTTCTTT. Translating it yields CASSSGQGGFSEAFF.